Below, 24 T cell receptor beta chains from the same sample are listed, as sequenced in a study of shared clonotypes between healthy human individuals. Naive CD8 cells, CD45RO-negative and positively selected for CCR7, excluded terminally differentiated effector memory CD45RA+ cells. Produced via immunoSEQ multiplex PCR; TCRdb's table is partial and in-frame only. The table has about 1.9 million clones, 80% to 95% seen once. The source material was naive CD8+ T cells from PBMCs. The source is a man aged 18 to 35 in good health. Some clones in this sample may be carry-over from other donors' samples.

The rearrangement links TRBV4-1 to TRBJ2-1; TRBD1 matches 7 bases. Looked up from germline, CDR1 is MGHRA and CDR2 is YSYEKL. The CDR3 spans 14 residues. V gave up 3 bases and J gave up 8 bases; unmatched junction bases: 7. The CDR3 sequence: CASSHRQGSHEQFF. The CDR3 region has the DNA TGCGCCAGCAGCCACAGACAGGGTTCCCATGAGCAGTTCTTC.

The V gene is TRBV6-5, the J gene TRBJ1-1; D ambiguous. The CDR3 has 14 residues. V gave up 6 bases and J gave up 2 bases, with 13 bases separating them. Germline values: CDR1 MNHEY, CDR2 SVGAGI. The CDR3 sequence is CASRSFEFNTEAFF. The CDR3 DNA reads TGTGCCAGCAGATCATTCGAGTTTAACACTGAAGCTTTCTTT.

The chain has TRBV27 and TRBJ2-7; D may be TRBD2 (6 bases). The V end lost 3 bases, the J end lost 6 bases, and 9 bases lay between the germline ends. Germline CDR1 reads MNHEY; CDR2 reads SMNVEV (reference sequence). This CDR3 comprises 12 residues. CDR3 DNA: TGTGCCAGCAGTTTTCGGAGGGGCGAGCAGTACTTC. This gives the protein CASSFRRGEQYF.

This rearrangement joins TRBV19 to TRBJ1-4; D is uncertain. Germline lookup yields CDR1 LNHDA and CDR2 SQIVND (reference sequence). This CDR3 has 17 residues. V dropped 4 bases and J dropped 0 bases, with 15 bases sitting between them. For the CDR3, the DNA is TGTGCCAGTAGTAGAGCCGGGAGATTACCAACTAATGAAAAACTGTTTTTT. Translating it yields CASSRAGRLPTNEKLFF.

This chain joins TRBV6-8 and TRBJ1-5; D is undetermined. Germline V gene lookup returns CDR1 MNHGY and CDR2 SAAAGT. Trimming took off 6 bases at V and 3 bases at J, with 9 bases between the two ends. This CDR3 spans 13 amino acids. In DNA form, the CDR3 reads TGTGCCAGCAGAGGCAAGCACAATCAGCCCCAGCATTTT. It specifies CASRGKHNQPQHF.

The chain couples TRBV13 to TRBJ1-5, with 7 nucleotides matching TRBD1. V lost 5 bases, J lost 10 bases, and 11 bases stayed unmatched. Germline V gene data show CDR1 as PRHDT and CDR2 as FYEKMQ (reference sequence). This CDR3 is 14 amino acids long. CDR3 in amino acids: CASSQHRGLEPQHF. The CDR3, as DNA: TGTGCCAGCAGCCAACACAGGGGCCTGGAACCCCAGCATTTT.

The CDR3 nucleotides are TGCGCCAGCAGCCCAGGGAGCTCAGCTAACTATGGCTACACCTTC. As protein: CASSPGSSANYGYTF. This chain connects TRBV4-3 to TRBJ1-2, with D tentatively TRBD1 (5 bases). Between the trimmed V and J ends, which lost 4 bases and 0 bases, there was a span of 12 bases. This CDR3 is built from 15 residues. Germline V gene sequence: CDR1 LGHNA, CDR2 YSLEER.

The J gene is TRBJ2-3, the V gene TRBV7-6; TRBD2 agrees at 8 bases. The CDR3 is 15 amino acids. Trimming took 5 bases from V and 2 from J; bases not matched to a gene: 6. Germline CDR1 reads SGHVS; CDR2 reads FNYEAQ. CDR3 DNA: TGTGCCAGCAGCCAACCCGGGGGGGACACAGATACGCAGTATTTT. Protein: CASSQPGGDTDTQYF.

The genes are TRBV10-3 and TRBJ1-2; possibly TRBD1 for D (6 bases). Per germline, CDR1 ENHRY and CDR2 SYGVKD. The CDR3 is 15 amino acids. V dropped 4 bases and J dropped 7 bases, with 19 bases sitting between them. DNA for the CDR3: TGTGCCATCAGTGCAGGGGCCGCCCTTACACCTGGCTACACCTTC. Amino acid sequence: CAISAGAALTPGYTF.

The chain uses TRBV4-3 and TRBJ2-1; D perhaps matches TRBD1 (5 bases). The CDR3 covers 13 residues. Germline-derived CDR1 and CDR2 are LGHNA and YSLEER. The ends were cut back, 3 bases at V and 6 bases at J, with 9 bases in the middle. The CDR3 spells CASSHAQGNEQFF. The CDR3 nucleotides are TGCGCCAGCAGCCACGCTCAGGGCAATGAGCAGTTCTTC.

A note on this clone: Other DNA sequences from this sample encode an identical CDR3 as well. The chain recombines TRBV5-1 with TRBJ1-3; unclear D gene. The length of the CDR3 is 13 residues. The germline CDR1 and CDR2 sequences are SGHRS and YFSETQ. With 0 bases removed from V and 1 base from J, the gap between germline ends came to 2 bases. The CDR3 reads CASSLGSGNTIYF. CDR3 DNA: TGCGCCAGCAGCTTGGGTTCTGGAAACACCATATATTTT. Complete variable domain (other parts from reference TRBV5-1 and TRBJ1-3): KAGVTQTPRYLIKTRGQQVTLSCSPISGHRSVSWYQQTPGQGLQFLFEYFSETQRNKGNFPGRFSGRQFSNSRSEMNVSTLELGDSALYLCASSLGSGNTIYFGEGSWLTVV.

The J gene is TRBJ2-1, the V gene TRBV27; D is ambiguous. V lost 5 bases, J lost 7 bases, and 9 bases lay in between. The CDR3 covers 12 residues. Germline V gene lookup returns CDR1 MNHEY and CDR2 SMNVEV (reference sequence). CDR3 coding DNA: TGTGCCAGCAGTATCCTAGGGAATGAGCAGTTCTTC. This gives the protein CASSILGNEQFF.

This chain joins TRBV27 and TRBJ2-7; D remains unclear. CDR1 is MNHEY, CDR2 SMNVEV, per germline (reference sequence). V was clipped by 7 bases and J by 0 bases, with 13 bases between them. The length of the CDR3 is 14 residues. In DNA form, the CDR3 reads TGTGCCAGCATGTCGGGTCCGTCCTCCTACGAGCAGTACTTC. Residues: CASMSGPSSYEQYF.

The CDR3 is CASSLGGTANQPQHF. CDR3 sequence (DNA): TGTGCCAGCAGCTTAGGGGGGACCGCCAATCAGCCCCAGCATTTT. The chain employs TRBV7-6 and TRBJ1-5; D perhaps matches TRBD1 (5 bases). This CDR3 has 15 residues. Per germline, CDR1 SGHVS and CDR2 FNYEAQ. Trimming cost V 1 base and J 3 bases, with 10 bases left between them.

This clone was detected once. The chain employs TRBV7-3 and TRBJ1-1, with D perhaps matching TRBD1 (6 bases). The CDR3 covers 14 residues. Germline V gives CDR1 SGHTA, CDR2 FQGTGA. The ends were cut back, 5 bases at V and 3 bases at J, with 13 bases in the middle. This CDR3 is CASSLGGDYTEAFF. The CDR3 DNA reads as TGTGCCAGCAGCCTAGGGGGGGACTACACTGAAGCTTTCTTT.

The rearrangement uses TRBV19 and TRBJ1-2; D gene unclear. Germline loops: CDR1 LNHDA, CDR2 SQIVND (reference sequence). Trimming took off 8 bases at V and 4 bases at J, with 23 bases between the two ends. This CDR3 spans 16 amino acids. DNA of the CDR3: TGTGCCAGTCGGGTATTCGCTGCAGTGAACAGCTATGGCTACACCTTC. This translates into CASRVFAAVNSYGYTF.

This clone came up once. The chain uses TRBV27 and TRBJ2-2; no clear D gene. The CDR3 extends over 14 amino acids. The V end lost 7 bases, the J end lost 4 bases, and 13 bases lay between the germline ends. Germline V gene sequence: CDR1 MNHEY, CDR2 SMNVEV (reference sequence). CDR3 in amino acids: CASTHRASTGELFF. CDR3 DNA: TGTGCCAGCACGCACCGGGCCTCCACCGGGGAGCTGTTTTTT.

This rearrangement joins TRBV5-8 to TRBJ2-2; D is ambiguous. This CDR3 contains 15 residues. Germline CDR1 SGHTS, CDR2 YDEGEE. The V gene lost 2 bases and the J gene lost 0 bases, with 8 bases spanning the gap. The CDR3 DNA reads as TGTGCCAGCAGCTTATCGCGAGCGAACACCGGGGAGCTGTTTTTT. As protein: CASSLSRANTGELFF. Supplemented by reference TRBV5-8 and TRBJ2-2, the full variable domain reads EAGVTQSPTHLIKTRGQQATLRCSPISGHTSVYWYQQALGLGLQFLLWYDEGEERNRGNFPPRFSGRQFPNYSSELNVNALELEDSALYLCASSLSRANTGELFFGEGSRLTVL.

The chain carries TRBV13 and TRBJ2-3, with TRBD2 matching over 8 bases. Germline CDR1 and CDR2: PRHDT and FYEKMQ (reference sequence). With 6 bases clipped from V and 4 bases from J, the junction kept 3 bases outside the gene matches. CDR3 length: 13 amino acids. The CDR3 nucleotides are TGTGCCAGCAGGGCGGGGGGCTCAGATACGCAGTATTTT. It translates to CASRAGGSDTQYF.

The gene calls are TRBV9 and TRBJ2-1, with 9 nucleotides matching TRBD2. Germline loops: CDR1 SGDLS, CDR2 YYNGEE. Trimming removed 0 bases from V and 2 bases from J; junction bases left unmatched: 6. CDR3 length: 17 amino acids. The CDR3 DNA reads as TGTGCCAGCAGCGTAGAGCCTAGCGGGATCACCTACAATGAGCAGTTCTTC. This codes for CASSVEPSGITYNEQFF.

V usage is TRBV5-6 and J usage is TRBJ2-1; possible D gene TRBD1, 5 bases. The CDR3 spans 13 residues. The germline gives CDR1 SGHDT, CDR2 YYEEEE. V was trimmed by 4 bases and J by 2 bases, leaving 7 bases between them. The CDR3 sequence is CASSKGTYNEQFF. DNA of the CDR3: TGTGCCAGCAGCAAGGGGACCTACAATGAGCAGTTCTTC.

The rearrangement links TRBV5-4 to TRBJ2-7; 11 nucleotides agree with TRBD2. The V gene's germline CDR1 is SGHNT and CDR2 YYREEE (reference sequence). The V gene end was trimmed by 0 bases and the J gene end by 5 bases; junction bases not matched to a gene: 4. The CDR3 extends over 15 amino acids. CDR3 amino acids: CASSLGLAGGHEQYF. The CDR3 region has the DNA TGTGCCAGCAGCTTGGGGCTAGCGGGAGGACACGAGCAGTACTTC.

V is TRBV7-3 and J is TRBJ2-5; 16 bases align to TRBD2. The V gene end was trimmed by 5 bases and the J gene end by 5 bases; junction bases not matched to a gene: 14. There are 19 residues in the CDR3. In germline, CDR1 is SGHTA, CDR2 FQGTGA. The CDR3 region is CASSPGLAGGPGVWETQYF. In nucleotides, the CDR3 is TGTGCCAGCAGCCCGGGACTAGCGGGAGGGCCGGGGGTGTGGGAGACCCAGTACTTC.

The V gene is TRBV18, the J gene TRBJ2-5; D is perhaps TRBD1 (6 bases). The CDR3 spans 17 residues. From germline, CDR1 is KGHSH and CDR2 LQKENI. The ends were cut back, 2 bases at V and 2 bases at J, with 18 bases in the middle. The CDR3 bases are TGTGCCAGCTCACCAAGGGCAGGGGCCGCGTTTCAAGAGACCCAGTACTTC. Its translation is CASSPRAGAAFQETQYF.